A selection of T cell receptor beta chains follows, all from one sample in a study of shared clonotypes between healthy human individuals. Produced via immunoSEQ multiplex PCR; TCRdb's table is partial and in-frame only. The sample has about 92,000 clones, approximately 44% seen once. The sequencing sample was made of PBMCs. The receptors stem from a woman in her forties in good health. Some clones in this sample may be carry-over from other donors' samples. CDR3s include the opening cysteine and the closing phenylalanine or tryptophan. D genes are given only for firm matches. Size is stated for part of the rows, as once, few or many counts, or as a class when the clone is expanded.

NA TRBJ2-6 TRBV10-3 NA CAISESLQGISGANVLTF TGTGCCATCAGTGAGTCGCTCCAGGGGATCTCTGGGGCCAACGTCCTGACTTTC
NA TRBJ1-2 TRBV6-1 many CASSEAADRGFYGYTF TGTGCCAGCAGTGAAGCGGCGGACAGAGGATTCTATGGCTACACCTTC
NA TRBJ2-1 TRBV19 few CASSIEPDGGKFF TGTGCCAGTAGTATCGAGCCCGACGGGGGAAAGTTCTTC
TRBD1 TRBJ1-4 TRBV30 NA CALTGVDGEKLFF TGTGCCTTGACAGGGGTGGATGGTGAAAAACTGTTTTTT
NA TRBJ2-1 TRBV2 many CASSTYNEQFF TGTGCCAGCAGCACTTACAATGAGCAGTTCTTC
NA TRBJ2-7 TRBV18 few CASSPVDRLYEQYF TGTGCCAGCTCACCGGTCGACAGACTCTACGAGCAGTACTTC
NA TRBJ2-2 TRBV6-5 few CASSEVADTGELFF TGTGCCAGCAGTGAAGTTGCGGACACCGGGGAGCTGTTTTTT
TRBD1 TRBJ2-3 TRBV15 many CATSRGTGGSTDTQYF TGTGCCACCAGCAGGGGCACAGGGGGCAGCACAGATACGCAGTATTTT
NA TRBJ2-7 TRBV7-2 once CASSSAGGGSEQYF TGTGCCAGCAGCTCGGCGGGTGGCGGCAGCGAGCAGTACTTC
NA TRBJ1-4 TRBV6-6 NA CATRDIPTNEKLFF TGTGCCACAAGAGACATACCAACTAATGAAAAACTGTTTTTT
NA TRBJ2-1 TRBV2 NA CASTGRQGGGSYNEQFF TGTGCCAGCACCGGGCGTCAAGGGGGAGGATCCTACAATGAGCAGTTCTTC
NA TRBJ2-4 TRBV30 NA CAWSVQGGKNIQYF TGTGCCTGGAGTGTACAGGGCGGTAAAAACATTCAGTACTTC
NA TRBJ2-3 TRBV6-4 many CASSDGASSTDTQYF TGTGCCAGCAGTGACGGCGCCTCTAGCACAGATACGCAGTATTTT
NA TRBJ2-3 TRBV7-2 many CASSWERTFTDTQYF TGTGCCAGCAGCTGGGAACGGACCTTCACAGATACGCAGTATTTT
NA TRBJ2-1 TRBV18 once CASSPSTAGGYNEQFF TGTGCCAGCTCACCTTCGACGGCGGGCGGTTACAATGAGCAGTTCTTC
NA TRBJ2-5 TRBV7-7 NA CASSPGAVQETQYF TGTGCTAGCAGCCCCGGAGCAGTTCAAGAGACTCAGTACTTC
NA TRBJ2-7 TRBV2 NA CASSELADSYEQYF TGTGCCAGCAGTGAACTAGCCGACTCCTACGAGCAGTACTTC
NA TRBJ2-3 TRBV28 few CASTGLTDTQYF TGTGCCAGCACCGGCCTCACAGATACGCAGTATTTT
NA TRBJ2-7 TRBV9 NA CASTYTDSSDEQYF TGTGCCAGCACCTACACGGACAGCTCGGACGAGCAGTACTTC
NA TRBJ1-2 TRBV28 NA CASSLYQGRGGGYTF TGTGCCAGCAGTTTATACCAGGGGCGGGGAGGTGGCTACACCTTC
NA TRBJ2-7 TRBV5-4 few CASSLLRDTDRKQYF TGTGCCAGCAGCCTCCTCCGGGACACCGATCGGAAGCAGTACTTC
TRBD1 TRBJ1-2 TRBV5-1 NA CASSYGQGEGYTF TGCGCCAGCAGCTACGGACAGGGCGAGGGCTACACCTTC
TRBD1 TRBJ1-6 TRBV2 NA CASSGTGNPGLHF TGTGCCAGCTCCGGGACAGGGAATCCGGGGCTCCACTTT
NA TRBJ1-2 TRBV4-1 NA CASSLGNGARYGYTF TGCGCCAGCAGCCTCGGGAACGGGGCGAGGTATGGCTACACCTTC
NA TRBJ1-3 TRBV19 few CASSSGRKNTIYF TGTGCCAGTAGCTCGGGACGCAAAAACACCATATATTTT
NA TRBJ1-1 TRBV5-1 many CASSLEAGVAEAFF TGCGCCAGCAGCTTGGAGGCAGGGGTGGCTGAAGCTTTCTTT